These 10 T cell receptor beta chains were all obtained from the same sample, sequenced in a study of shared clonotypes between healthy human individuals. Naive CD8 cells comprised CD45RO-negative, CCR7-positively selected cells, excluding terminally differentiated effector memory CD45RA+ cells. Using immunoSEQ multiplex PCR, the repertoire was profiled, and TCRdb retains in-frame clones only, with some absent. The sample includes about 1.9 million clones, 80% to 95% of them seen just once. The sequenced material came from naive CD8+ T cells from PBMCs. These TCRs come from a man between 18 and 35 years old in good health. Some clones in this sample may be carry-over from other donors' samples.

The rearrangement joins TRBV30 to TRBJ2-1; possible D gene TRBD2, 6 bases. CDR3 length: 18 amino acids. CDR1 and CDR2 from the germline V gene are GTSNPN and SVGIG (reference sequence). With 5 bases removed from V and 1 base from J, the gap between germline ends came to 24 bases. CDR3 amino acids: CAWAGGLGGARSYNEQFF. The CDR3 DNA follows: TGTGCCTGGGCCGGGGGACTGGGCGGGGCCAGGTCCTACAATGAGCAGTTCTTC.

This chain uses TRBV27 with TRBJ2-5, with TRBD2 matching over 12 bases. V trimming: 5 bases; J trimming: 4 bases; junction bases outside the gene matches: 8. The CDR3 contains 16 residues. CDR1 MNHEY and CDR2 SMNVEV come from the germline V gene (reference sequence). The CDR3 protein is CASSPRLAGASETQYF. CDR3 nucleotide sequence: TGTGCCAGCAGTCCTAGACTAGCGGGAGCCTCAGAGACCCAGTACTTC.

This clone has just one count. V is TRBV14 and J is TRBJ2-7, with D possibly TRBD1 on 5 matching bases. This CDR3 contains 17 residues. Trimming removed 1 base from V and 3 bases from J, with 19 bases in between. The germline gives CDR1 SGHDN, CDR2 FVKESK. The DNA of the CDR3 is TGTGCCAGCAGCCAAGGGCCCCGTGCATGGGGCAGCTACGAGCAGTACTTC. Its translation: CASSQGPRAWGSYEQYF.

As for this clone: Other DNA sequences in this sample translate to the same CDR3. The rearrangement uses TRBV7-9 and TRBJ2-2; TRBD2 matches 12 bases. This CDR3 comprises 16 residues. Germline lookup yields CDR1 SEHNR and CDR2 FQNEAQ (reference sequence). J was trimmed by 3 bases and V by 4 bases; bases with no gene match: 3. In DNA, the CDR3 is TGTGCCAGCAGCTCCCGACTAGCGGGAGACACCGGGGAGCTGTTTTTT. It yields the protein CASSSRLAGDTGELFF.

This clone was picked up one time. The rearrangement links TRBV7-2 to TRBJ2-7; tentatively, D is TRBD1 (5 bases). Germline CDR1 is SGHTA and CDR2 is FQGNSA. CDR3 size: 14 residues. Deletions cut 2 bases from V and 3 bases from J, with 11 bases between. The CDR3 is CASSLTRAVYEQYF. The CDR3 nucleotides read TGTGCCAGCAGCTTAACCAGGGCCGTCTACGAGCAGTACTTC.

J is TRBJ1-1 and V is TRBV2; 10 bases agree with TRBD1. CDR3 length: 15 amino acids. CDR1 is SNHLY, CDR2 FYNNEI, per germline. J lost 5 bases, V lost 2 bases, and 5 bases had no gene match. DNA for the CDR3: TGTGCCAGCAGTGAAATGGACAGGGGGAAAACTGAAGCTTTCTTT. This sequence encodes CASSEMDRGKTEAFF.

The rearrangement uses TRBV4-1 and TRBJ2-1, with 8 bases matching TRBD2. CDR1 is MGHRA and CDR2 is YSYEKL in the germline V gene. Losses at the gene ends were 4 bases for V and 4 bases for J; bases not matched to a gene: 9. This CDR3 spans 16 amino acids. DNA of the CDR3: TGCGCCAGCAGCCTAGCGGGGCCGCCCACATACAATGAGCAGTTCTTC. Protein sequence: CASSLAGPPTYNEQFF.

A note on this clone: Additional DNA sequences in this sample encode the identical CDR3. The chain recombines TRBV6-5 with TRBJ2-7; tentatively, D is TRBD1 or TRBD2 (5 bases each). This CDR3 spans 15 amino acids. Germline V gene data show CDR1 as MNHEY and CDR2 as SVGAGI. The germline V and J ends were trimmed by 0 bases and 3 bases, with 12 bases remaining between them. The CDR3 DNA reads as TGTGCCAGCAGTTACTCGCCGGGGCAAAGCTACGAGCAGTACTTC. It translates to CASSYSPGQSYEQYF.

CDR3 sequence (DNA): TGTGCCAGCAGTTTATTCCCCCCCGGGGGTGACACTGAAGCTTTCTTT. Protein sequence: CASSLFPPGGDTEAFF. The chain combines TRBV27 with TRBJ1-1, with D possibly matching TRBD1 (5 bases). Trimming took off 1 base at V and 3 bases at J, with 15 bases between the two ends. The CDR3 has 16 amino acids. The V gene's germline CDR1 is MNHEY and CDR2 SMNVEV (reference sequence).

This clone has only one observation. The rearrangement joins TRBV19 to TRBJ1-1; D might be TRBD1 (6 bases). Trimming cost V 3 bases and J 5 bases, with 13 bases left between them. CDR1 is LNHDA, CDR2 SQIVND, per germline (reference sequence). There are 14 residues in the CDR3. CDR3 amino acids: CASSITKGGTEAFF. DNA for the CDR3: TGTGCCAGTAGTATCACTAAGGGGGGGACTGAAGCTTTCTTT.